This TCR beta chain was recovered during a study of blood T cell repertoires in COVID-19 (dated by TCRdb to the early 2020s). With respect to the entire study: Samples from collaborators originated in the United States, Italy and Spain and spanned both the acute and convalescent phases of COVID-19. The dataset comprised deeply sampled blood TCRbeta repertoires from subjects exposed to, actively infected with, or recovered from COVID-19. A de-identified subject ID, COVID-19 status, age in years and sex were almost always included in the sample metadata. The repertoires were made available in a free public database intended to serve as a resource for research on the immune response to SARS-CoV-2. Samples were obtained from the ongoing ImmuneRACE study (first 160 participants) and from about 1,300 subjects provided by 6 global collaborators. Where available, HLA class I and class II types were taken from metadata supplied by the sample provider and were not determined by assay-based typing. The prospective study material was composed of cDNA or gDNA derived from T cells, B-cell-depleted T cells, or PBMCs.

Findings and caveats that apply to the study as a whole: The amount of clinical and demographic metadata varied by source and participant and was provided uncurated.

In the case of this clone: Its antigen remains unidentified. No clone much larger than this one lies a single base away; base qualities are absent.

Including cysteine and phenylalanine, the CDR3 has 16 amino acids. The read is trimmed to its CDR3 DNA, 48 bases read in frame from base 1. At the junction V is shortened by 0 bases and J by 2 bases, with 12 bases in between. In the germline V gene, CDR1 corresponds to LGHNT and CDR2 to FRNRAP. TCRbeta CDR3 regions were amplified from genomic DNA using the immunoSEQ Assay, a bias-controlled multiplex PCR. On the study's bioinformatics: Within the assay, amplification of reference gene primers was used to estimate how many nucleated cells each sample contained. To quantify the absolute abundance of each unique TCRbeta CDR3 rearrangement, sequence reads were collapsed and filtered. For each sample, productive Simpson clonality was calculated as the square root of Simpson's diversity index across productive rearrangements. Sourced from immuneACCESS, this table was stored by TCRdb with only in-frame sequences that have V and J called. A share of the clones is absent; for the studies checked, an unresolved V gene accounts for under half, and the remainder has no known explanation. V and J calls and clone size are those listed in that table; D and trimming were worked out from the DNA. Present in this sample are hundreds of thousands of clones, around 90% of which were seen just once. 7.2% of the sample is in the top ten clones.

Another Seattle source contributed samples from volunteer blood donors who had recovered from COVID-19. Each collaborating institution followed its own protocols to collect whole blood in K2EDTA tubes. For TCRbeta analysis, collaborator samples were shipped as frozen whole blood, as isolated PBMCs, or as DNA extracted from either sample type. The chain joins TRBV12-5 to TRBJ2-3; TRBD1 could be the D gene, as 8 bases match. The source material was peripheral blood. The receptor was derived from a man between 60 and 70 years old who had recovered from COVID-19. The DNA sequence is as follows: TGTGCTAGTGGTTTGGTACAGGGGGGGTTCACAGATACGCAGTATTTT. The resulting protein is CASGLVQGGFTDTQYF.